This T cell receptor beta chain is from a study of blood T cells in healthy people across ages. A second about 6 to 11 cycle PCR used barcoded and J-beta primers. Each cDNA molecule was tagged by a template-switch adaptor with 12 random nucleotides. One entry per CDR3 protein, called by TCRdb with MiXCR from the 5' RACE reads. Here the sample spans 1.5 million or so distinct CDR3 sequences, about 45% being singletons. General study findings and limits: Observed TCR beta diversity per million T cells went down as age went up. This fall followed a roughly linear course with age.

Caucasian individuals from Russia who were healthy and aged about 6 to 100 acted as donors. This clonotype was counted a few times. The antigen remains undetermined. V gave up 2 bases and J gave up 9 bases, with 8 bases separating them. The germline CDR1 and CDR2 sequences are MGHRA and YSYEKL. The CDR3 is made up of 13 amino acids. The rearrangement uses TRBV4-1 and TRBJ1-6; D remains ambiguous. The TCR originated in a woman aged 18 to 35 in good health. Sequencing was carried out using blood. CDR3 nucleotide sequence: TGCGCCAGCAGCCAAATGGGTTCTTCACCCCTCCACTTT. Its protein product is CASSQMGSSPLHF.